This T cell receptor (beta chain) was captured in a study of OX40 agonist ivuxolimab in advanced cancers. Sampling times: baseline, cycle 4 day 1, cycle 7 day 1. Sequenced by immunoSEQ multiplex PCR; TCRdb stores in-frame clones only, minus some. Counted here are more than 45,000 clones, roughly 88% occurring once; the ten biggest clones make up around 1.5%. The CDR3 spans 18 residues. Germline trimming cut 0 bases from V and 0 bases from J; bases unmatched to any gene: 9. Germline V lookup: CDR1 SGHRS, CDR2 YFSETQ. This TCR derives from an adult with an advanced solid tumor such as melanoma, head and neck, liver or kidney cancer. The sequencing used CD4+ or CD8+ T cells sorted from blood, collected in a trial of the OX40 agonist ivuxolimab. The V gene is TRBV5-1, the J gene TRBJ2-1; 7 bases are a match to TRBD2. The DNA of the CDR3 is TGCGCCAGCAGCTTGGGGCCTAGCGGAACGAGCTCCTACAATGAGCAGTTCTTC. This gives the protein CASSLGPSGTSSYNEQFF. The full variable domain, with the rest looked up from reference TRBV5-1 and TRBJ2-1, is KAGVTQTPRYLIKTRGQQVTLSCSPISGHRSVSWYQQTPGQGLQFLFEYFSETQRNKGNFPGRFSGRQFSNSRSEMNVSTLELGDSALYLCASSLGPSGTSSYNEQFFGPGTRLTVL.